The 29 T cell receptor beta chains below were found in one sample sequenced in a study of T cells in Graves' hyperthyroidism and ophthalmopathy. RNA transcripts were the template for amplifying TCR beta CDR3 regions. TCR CDR3 underwent first-round RT-PCR with the HTBI primer set. TCRdb fed the multiplex PCR reads into MiXCR, producing one record per CDR3 protein. The sample contains roughly 290,000 distinct CDR3 sequences, approximately 15% of which appear only once. Sequences were obtained from blood. The receptors originated from a woman aged 40-49 years with Graves' hyperthyroidism.

This clonotype was counted between two and nine times. The J gene is TRBJ1-1, the V gene TRBV20-1, with D uncertain. CDR1 and CDR2 from the germline V gene are DFQATT and SNEGSKA (reference sequence). The CDR3 is 12 residues long. Trimming shortened V by 0 bases and J by 10 bases, and 12 bases separated the two germline ends. CDR3 loop: CSARDRAPGAFF. CDR3 in DNA: TGCAGTGCTAGAGATAGGGCTCCTGGAGCTTTCTTT.

The rearrangement links TRBV9 to TRBJ1-2; 9 bases agree with TRBD1. The germline gives CDR1 SGDLS, CDR2 YYNGEE. The CDR3 covers 14 residues. V gave up 3 bases and J gave up 8 bases; unmatched junction bases: 8. The CDR3 sequence is CASSADGQGHGYTF. DNA for the CDR3: TGTGCCAGCAGCGCTGACGGACAGGGGCACGGCTACACCTTC.

The gene calls are TRBV11-1 and TRBJ2-6, with D perhaps matching TRBD2 (6 bases). V lost 5 bases, J lost 4 bases, and 21 bases lay in between. Germline-derived CDR1 and CDR2 are SGHAT and FQDESV (reference sequence). This CDR3 region has 18 residues. The CDR3 DNA sequence: TGTGCCAGCAGCGCGAAGCAGATGGGAGCGGGCGGGGCCAACGTCCTGACTTTC. Its translation is CASSAKQMGAGGANVLTF.

V gene TRBV7-9 combines with J gene TRBJ2-1; 9 positions match TRBD2. Trimming at V came to 5 bases and at J to 4 bases, leaving 9 bases not matched to a gene. CDR1 is SEHNR and CDR2 is FQNEAQ in the germline V gene (reference sequence). The CDR3 totals 16 residues. The CDR3 DNA reads TGTGCCAGCAGCACCTTAGCGGGAGCCGTTTACAATGAGCAGTTCTTC. This translates into CASSTLAGAVYNEQFF.

The V gene is TRBV6-1, the J gene TRBJ1-5; D uncertain. The V end lost 2 bases, the J end lost 7 bases, and 9 bases lay between the germline ends. CDR3 length equals 13 residues. CDR1 MNHNS and CDR2 SASEGT come from the germline V gene. The CDR3 loop is CASSETLPQPQHF. The DNA of the CDR3 is TGTGCCAGCAGTGAAACCCTACCCCAGCCCCAGCATTTT.

This clonotype was detected many times. The V gene is TRBV27, the J gene TRBJ1-2; D ambiguous. Germline V CDR1 and CDR2: MNHEY, SMNVEV (reference sequence). V was pared by 6 bases and J by 4 bases, with 18 bases between. This CDR3 spans 15 amino acids. The CDR3 protein is CASSQKAPGIYGYTF. DNA for the CDR3: TGTGCCAGCAGCCAAAAGGCGCCTGGGATCTATGGCTACACCTTC.

The genes are TRBV7-6 and TRBJ2-7, with 7 bases lining up with TRBD1. Per the germline V gene, CDR1 is SGHVS and CDR2 is FNYEAQ. The CDR3 covers 13 residues. V trimming: 5 bases; J trimming: 7 bases; junction bases outside the gene matches: 8. CDR3 loop: CASSPNRGGEQYF. Here the CDR3 DNA reads TGTGCCAGCAGCCCCAACAGGGGCGGAGAGCAGTACTTC.

This clonotype was picked up many times. This chain connects TRBV20-1 to TRBJ2-5, with 13 bases fitting TRBD2. J was trimmed by 4 bases and V by 3 bases; bases with no gene match: 23. CDR3 length: 21 residues. Germline CDR1 DFQATT, CDR2 SNEGSKA (reference sequence). The CDR3 DNA reads as TGCAGTGCTAGGGCCCCCCCGGCAGGTTGGACTAGCGGGAGTTTCTCAGAGACCCAGTACTTC. Encoded protein: CSARAPPAGWTSGSFSETQYF.

Regarding this clonotype: This sequence may be a read error, since a much larger clone differs from it by one base. The V call is TRBV29-1, the J call TRBJ1-1; D possibly corresponds to TRBD1 (5 bases). Germline-derived CDR1 and CDR2 are SQVTM and ANQGSEA. CDR3 length equals 13 residues. V lost 7 bases, J lost 0 bases, and 12 bases lay in between. CDR3 in amino acids: CSGAGTLNTEAFF. The CDR3 region has the DNA TGCAGCGGAGCCGGGACGTTGAACACTGAAGCTTTCTTT. The full variable domain, its missing parts supplied by reference TRBV29-1 and TRBJ1-1, is SAVISQKPSRDICQRGTSLTIQCQVDSQVTMMFWYRQQPGQSLTLIATANQGSEATYESGFVIDKFPISRPNLTFSTLTVSNMSPEDSSIYLCSGAGTLNTEAFFGQGTRLTVV.

This clonotype was recorded at least ten times. The chain recombines TRBV7-9 with TRBJ2-5, with D perhaps TRBD2 (6 bases). The length of the CDR3 is 15 residues. V gave up 0 bases and J gave up 5 bases, with 13 bases separating them. Germline V gives CDR1 SEHNR, CDR2 FQNEAQ (reference sequence). For the CDR3, the DNA is TGTGCCAGCAGCTTAGCGGGAGGTTCTGAGGAGACCCAGTACTTC. Translation: CASSLAGGSEETQYF.

The V gene is TRBV19, the J gene TRBJ2-7; 8 bases line up with TRBD1. Trimming cost V 9 bases and J 2 bases; bases outside gene matches: 12. The CDR3 has 15 residues. CDR1 is LNHDA, CDR2 SQIVND, per germline (reference sequence). In nucleotides, the CDR3 is TGTGCCAGCAGCCTATTTGGACAGGGACCCTACGAGCAGTACTTC. This gives the protein CASSLFGQGPYEQYF. Combining the CDR3 with reference TRBV19 and TRBJ2-7 gives the whole variable domain DGGITQSPKYLFRKEGQNVTLSCEQNLNHDAMYWYRQDPGQGLRLIYYSQIVNDFQKGDIAEGYSVSREKKESFPLTVTSAQKNPTAFYLCASSLFGQGPYEQYFGPGTRLTVT.

The V call is TRBV20-1, the J call TRBJ1-4; possibly TRBD1 for D (5 bases). The CDR3 runs to 14 residues. Germline assignment: CDR1 DFQATT and CDR2 SNEGSKA (reference sequence). Trimming left V 0 bases short and J 3 bases short, with 8 bases between. CDR3 sequence reads: CSAREETANEKLFF. The CDR3 DNA reads as TGCAGTGCTAGAGAAGAGACAGCTAATGAAAAACTGTTTTTT.

The V call is TRBV4-2, the J call TRBJ1-2; TRBD1 might be the D (6 bases). This CDR3 is built from 16 residues. The germline V gene encodes CDR1 LGHNA and CDR2 YNFKEQ. Trimming removed 0 bases from V and 7 bases from J, with 18 bases in between. CDR3 sequence reads: CASSQDTGAGVFGYTF. The CDR3 DNA is TGTGCCAGCAGCCAAGATACGGGGGCAGGGGTGTTTGGCTACACCTTC.

This clonotype was picked up many times. This chain joins TRBV28 and TRBJ1-3; D perhaps matches TRBD1 (6 bases). This CDR3 contains 15 residues. Germline CDR1 reads MDHEN; CDR2 reads SYDVKM. The V gene lost 3 bases and the J gene lost 5 bases, with 14 bases spanning the gap. This CDR3 is CASSFRRQGRNTIYF. In nucleotides, the CDR3 is TGTGCCAGCAGTTTTCGTCGGCAGGGGAGAAACACCATATATTTT.

This clonotype appeared many times. The chain couples TRBV10-3 to TRBJ1-2; D may be TRBD1 (5 bases). The germline CDR1 and CDR2 sequences are ENHRY and SYGVKD. V lost 7 bases, J lost 8 bases, and 14 bases lay in between. The CDR3 covers 12 residues. The CDR3 DNA reads TGTGCCATCACCGGGACGCGCGGCGGCTACACCTTC. This sequence encodes CAITGTRGGYTF.

The table lists this clonotype with many counts. The CDR3 DNA reads as TGCAGTGCTAGAAGACTAGCGGGAGGGAGAGGGGAGCTGTTTTTT. Translated: CSARRLAGGRGELFF. V is TRBV20-1 and J is TRBJ2-2; 14 bases agree with TRBD2. After removal of 2 bases from V and 8 bases from J, the junction contained 4 bases not matched to a gene. The CDR3 contains 15 residues. Germline loops: CDR1 DFQATT, CDR2 SNEGSKA (reference sequence).

This clonotype was seen many times. The chain combines TRBV2 with TRBJ2-5; possibly TRBD1 for D (5 bases). V was trimmed by 7 bases and J by 5 bases, leaving 14 bases between them. CDR1 is SNHLY, CDR2 FYNNEI, per germline. There are 13 residues in the CDR3. CDR3 DNA sequence: TGTGCCAGCACGAGCCAGGGTGGGGAGACCCAGTACTTC. Translated, it gives CASTSQGGETQYF. The full variable domain, completed using reference TRBV2 and TRBJ2-5, is EPEVTQTPSHQVTQMGQEVILRCVPISNHLYFYWYRQILGQKVEFLVSFYNNEISEKSEIFDDQFSVERPDGSNFTLKIRSTKLEDSAMYFCASTSQGGETQYFGPGTRLLVL.

This clonotype was recorded many times. The gene calls are TRBV28 and TRBJ2-1; no clear D. V was clipped by 5 bases and J by 1 base, with 18 bases between them. Germline V gives CDR1 MDHEN, CDR2 SYDVKM. The CDR3 is 17 residues long. The CDR3 DNA reads TGTGCCAGCAGTAGTGGGAAGGCTCAAATATCCTACAATGAGCAGTTCTTC. Protein sequence: CASSSGKAQISYNEQFF.

Only a few counts were recorded for this clonotype. The chain employs TRBV5-1 and TRBJ2-5; 7 bases line up with TRBD2. CDR3 length: 15 amino acids. The V gene end was trimmed by 1 base and the J gene end by 5 bases; junction bases not matched to a gene: 8. Germline CDR1 and CDR2: SGHRS and YFSETQ. This CDR3 is CASSLSPGGRETQYF. CDR3 nucleotides: TGCGCCAGCAGCTTGTCCCCGGGGGGTCGTGAGACCCAGTACTTC.

This clonotype has a handful of counts. J is TRBJ2-4 and V is TRBV19; TRBD2 might be the D (5 bases). V was shortened by 11 bases and J by 3 bases, with 17 bases between the two germline ends. The germline gives CDR1 LNHDA, CDR2 SQIVND (reference sequence). The CDR3 sequence is 14 residues long. CDR3 DNA sequence: TGTGCCCCCTTGTGGGGTGAGGGCAAAAACATTCAGTACTTC. As protein: CAPLWGEGKNIQYF.

J is TRBJ2-4 and V is TRBV15, with 10 bases lining up with TRBD1. The germline V gene encodes CDR1 LNHNV and CDR2 YYDKDF (reference sequence). The CDR3 is 15 residues long. V shed 3 bases and J 8 bases; nucleotides not matched to a gene: 7. For the CDR3, the DNA is TGTGCCACCAGCAGCGACAGGGGGCTCCGTCACATTCAGTACTTC. Translated: CATSSDRGLRHIQYF.

This clonotype was found once. A read error may be the cause here, since a much bigger clone is one base away. J is TRBJ1-6 and V is TRBV12-3 or TRBV12-4, with D maybe TRBD1 (5 bases). The CDR3 contains 14 residues. The CDR3 DNA follows: TGTGCCAGCAGTTTTCAGGGTGAGAATTCACCCCCCCACTTT. It translates to CASSFQGENSPPHF.

This clonotype was found many times. The chain joins TRBV5-1 to TRBJ2-5; D is perhaps TRBD2 (5 bases). V was shortened by 0 bases and J by 3 bases, with 6 bases between the two germline ends. This CDR3 contains 13 residues. Germline V gene lookup returns CDR1 SGHRS and CDR2 YFSETQ. Here the CDR3 DNA reads TGCGCCAGCAGCTTGGTCGGGGAAGAGACCCAGTACTTC. This codes for CASSLVGEETQYF.

For this clonotype: At one of its ends the junction is not consistent with the germline gene, which may arise from a read error. This sequence joins TRBV7-9 and TRBJ2-3; tentative D call: TRBD1 (5 bases). The CDR3 loop spans 17 amino acids. Germline-derived CDR1 and CDR2 are SEHNR and FQNEAQ (reference sequence). The CDR3 reads CASSQARTSIDLDTQYF. The CDR3 DNA follows: TGCGCCAGCAGCCAAGCCCGGACAAGCATAGACTTAGATACGCAGTATTTT.

The rearrangement uses TRBV12-3 or TRBV12-4 and TRBJ2-7; either TRBD1 or TRBD2 may fit D (5 bases each). The CDR3 is made up of 16 amino acids. Trimming stripped 6 bases from V and 7 bases from J, with 25 bases between. CDR3 residues: CASSPGTPGGLGEQYF. The DNA of the CDR3 is TGTGCCAGCAGCCCGGGGACCCCAGGAGGTTTGGGTGAGCAGTACTTC.

This clonotype was found many times. V is TRBV6-1 and J is TRBJ2-2, with TRBD1 as a possible D gene (6 bases). Germline CDR1 reads MNHNS; CDR2 reads SASEGT. The CDR3 is made up of 16 amino acids. Between the trimmed V and J ends, which lost 5 bases and 0 bases, there was a span of 13 bases. Written as DNA, the CDR3 is TGTGCCAGCAGTCGAATCGGGACATCGAACACCGGGGAGCTGTTTTTT. The encoded protein is CASSRIGTSNTGELFF.

Comment on this clonotype: A much bigger clone sits one base away, suggesting this may be a read error. CDR3 sequence reads: CVSSREVLTEAFF. The CDR3, as DNA: TGTGTCAGCTCCCGGGAGGTACTCACTGAAGCTTTCTTT. The V call is TRBV7-6, the J call TRBJ1-1; no definite D call. Germline assignment: CDR1 SGHVS and CDR2 FNYEAQ. This CDR3 region has 13 residues.

This clonotype was detected ten times or more. V usage is TRBV12-3 or TRBV12-4 and J usage is TRBJ1-2; no clear D gene. This CDR3 spans 12 amino acids. Trimming stripped 1 base from V and 6 bases from J, with 6 bases between. The CDR3 region has the DNA TGTGCCAGCAGTTTAGTTCAAAATGGCTACACCTTC. This codes for CASSLVQNGYTF.

This clonotype was counted ten times or more. The chain links TRBV6-1 to TRBJ1-6, with 9 nucleotides matching TRBD1. Germline V gene data show CDR1 as MNHNS and CDR2 as SASEGT. The junction had 5 bases not matched to a gene; V was cut back by 7 bases and J by 7 bases. The CDR3 length is 14 residues. CDR3 bases: TGTGCCAGCACCAAGACAGGGGGAAATTCACCCCTCCACTTT. Its translation is CASTKTGGNSPLHF.